Following are 10 T cell receptor beta chains from one sample sequenced in a study of blood T cells in healthy people across ages (dated by TCRdb to between 2015 and 2016). The library relied on 5' RACE. Instrument on record: Illumina HiSeq 2500. A second PCR of roughly 6 to 11 cycles was run with a J-beta primer mix and a sample-barcoded 5' primer. TCRdb cleaned the public reads at Q25 with fastp, built clones with MiXCR and kept in-frame beta chains. Identical CDR3 protein sequences are pooled into one entry, listed with their most common genes and DNA. For this sample there are hundreds of thousands of distinct CDR3 sequences; about 28% appear just once. Less than 20% of the sample belongs to the ten largest clones. The sample taken for sequencing was blood. All receptors come from an elderly woman in good health.

This clonotype was seen a handful of times. A much more abundant neighbour one base away suggests this may be a read error. J is TRBJ1-1 and V is TRBV10-3, with 10 bases lining up with TRBD1. From germline, CDR1 is ENHRY and CDR2 SYGVKD. This CDR3 comprises 14 residues. The CDR3 nucleotides read TGTGCCTTCAGCAACACCGGGACAGGGGATGAAGCTTTCTTT. It specifies CAFSNTGTGDEAFF.

This clonotype was counted many times. Being one base from a much bigger clone, this may be a read error. This chain connects TRBV6-2 or TRBV6-3 to TRBJ2-6, with TRBD2 identical over 8 bases. The CDR3 has 14 amino acids. Germline values: CDR1 MNHEY, CDR2 SVGEGT. V trimming: 5 bases; J trimming: 9 bases; junction bases outside the gene matches: 6. In DNA form, the CDR3 reads TGTGCCAGCAGTAACGGACTAGCCCGCAACGTCCTGACTTTC. As protein: CASSNGLARNVLTF.

In its sample, this clonotype was seen once. Being one base from a much bigger clone, this may be a read error. This sequence joins TRBV28 and TRBJ2-7; 15 positions match TRBD2. After removal of 2 bases from V and 11 bases from J, the junction contained 7 bases not matched to a gene. The CDR3 extends over 15 amino acids. CDR1 and CDR2 from the germline V gene are MDHEN and SYDVKM. In nucleotides, the CDR3 is TGTGCCAGCAGTTTACCTGGGACTAGCGGGGGGCCGGAGTACTTC. Translated: CASSLPGTSGGPEYF.

The chain's CDR3 is CASSLRVEQYF. CDR3 sequence (DNA): TGTGCCAGCAGTTTAAGGGTCGAGCAGTACTTC. The V gene is TRBV28, the J gene TRBJ2-5, with no clear D. The DNA end is a closer match to TRBJ2-7, so the J assignment may be wrong. The CDR3 loop spans 11 amino acids. Germline V lookup: CDR1 MDHEN, CDR2 SYDVKM.

This clonotype was recorded at least ten times. The rearrangement links TRBV4-2 to TRBJ2-6; 9 bases line up with TRBD1. The CDR3 loop spans 20 amino acids. V shed 3 bases and J 0 bases; nucleotides not matched to a gene: 12. Germline V gene data show CDR1 as LGHNA and CDR2 as YNFKEQ. The CDR3 protein is CASSHHRDRGYFSGANVLTF. The CDR3 DNA sequence: TGTGCCAGCAGCCATCATCGTGACAGGGGGTATTTCTCTGGGGCCAACGTCCTGACTTTC.

This clonotype was counted ten times or more. V usage is TRBV27 and J usage is TRBJ1-2, with no clear D. CDR1 is MNHEY and CDR2 is SMNVEV in the germline V gene (reference sequence). The CDR3 runs to 15 residues. V was trimmed by 4 bases and J by 8 bases, leaving 20 bases between them. The CDR3 sequence: CASSSVKGGLGGYTF. The CDR3 DNA follows: TGTGCCAGCAGTTCCGTGAAGGGCGGCCTCGGAGGCTACACCTTC.

The chain couples TRBV9 to TRBJ2-2; 7 positions agree with TRBD1. The V gene end was trimmed by 3 bases and the J gene end by 1 base; junction bases not matched to a gene: 6. CDR3 length: 16 residues. CDR1 and CDR2 (germline): SGDLS, YYNGEE. The CDR3 protein is CASSERGDRNTGELFF. CDR3 DNA: TGTGCCAGCAGCGAGCGTGGGGACAGGAACACCGGGGAGCTGTTTTTT.

This clonotype was counted at least ten times. The V gene is TRBV5-1, the J gene TRBJ2-7; a weak D match, TRBD2 (5 bases). The V end lost 0 bases, the J end lost 6 bases, and 10 bases lay between the germline ends. Germline-derived CDR1 and CDR2 are SGHRS and YFSETQ. The CDR3 has 13 amino acids. In nucleotides, the CDR3 is TGCGCCAGCAGCTTGGCCCGGGGTTTCGAGCAGTACTTC. Its protein product is CASSLARGFEQYF. The variable domain in full, completed from reference TRBV5-1 and TRBJ2-7, reads KAGVTQTPRYLIKTRGQQVTLSCSPISGHRSVSWYQQTPGQGLQFLFEYFSETQRNKGNFPGRFSGRQFSNSRSEMNVSTLELGDSALYLCASSLARGFEQYFGPGTRLTVT.

This clonotype was counted ten times or more. This may stem from a read error, because a much larger clone lies one nucleotide away. CDR3 nucleotides: TGTGCCAGCAGAGTCGGGGCAGGGGCCTACAATGAGCAGTACTTC. Translated, it gives CASRVGAGAYNEQYF. This chain joins TRBV6-1 and TRBJ2-1; a possible D gene is TRBD1 (6 bases). The end of the DNA aligns better with TRBJ2-7, so the J call may be wrong. Germline loops: CDR1 MNHNS, CDR2 SASEGT. The CDR3 has 15 residues.

This clonotype came up many times. The chain carries TRBV7-2 and TRBJ2-1; 8 positions agree with TRBD2. The length of the CDR3 is 15 residues. The trim removed 4 bases at V and 10 bases at J, leaving 12 bases unmatched. Germline V gives CDR1 SGHTA, CDR2 FQGNSA. The CDR3 here is CASSSSAGGPWEQFF. As DNA, the CDR3 is TGTGCCAGCAGCTCCTCCGCGGGGGGTCCGTGGGAGCAGTTCTTC. Together with reference TRBV7-2 and TRBJ2-1, the CDR3 gives the full variable domain: GAGVSQSPSNKVTEKGKDVELRCDPISGHTALYWYRQSLGQGLEFLIYFQGNSAPDKSGLPSDRFSAERTGGSVSTLTIQRTQQEDSAVYLCASSSSAGGPWEQFFGPGTRLTVL.